This T cell receptor beta chain emerged from a study of OX40 agonist ivuxolimab in advanced cancers. About the research overall: Subjects had a mean age of roughly 60 years, with a range of roughly 20 to 79; around 80% were male. People who had prior anti-PD-1, anti-PD-L1 or anti-CTLA-4 therapy could take part, and roughly 40% had some. Study-wide results and limits: Low normalized T-cell clonal expansion also characterized some of the nonresponders.

On cycle 4 day 1 and cycle 7 day 1, as well as at baseline, blood was sampled. TCRdb keeps only in-frame clones here, not all; method: immunoSEQ multiplex PCR. The data show about 80,000 clones, with more than 75% seen just once and around 0.45% held by the top ten. The CDR3 has 13 amino acids. From germline, CDR1 is MNHEY and CDR2 SVGAGI. The junction had 3 bases not matched to a gene; V was cut back by 6 bases and J by 5 bases. On this clone itself: Its antigen is still unknown.

The chain joins TRBV6-5 to TRBJ1-2, with 10 bases lining up with TRBD1. The sequenced sample was CD4+ or CD8+ T cells sorted from blood, obtained in a trial of the OX40 agonist ivuxolimab. The origin of this receptor is an adult with an advanced solid tumor such as melanoma, head and neck, liver or kidney cancer. In nucleotides, the CDR3 is TGTGCCAGCAGCCGGGACAGGGGATATGGCTACACCTTC. Amino acids: CASSRDRGYGYTF.